The text below deals with one T cell receptor beta chain. Replicate PCRs for sorted subsets used around 200 ng DNA; this equaled about 30,000 T cell genomes. Profiling relied on immunoSEQ multiplex PCR, and the TCRdb table lists in-frame clones only, not all of them. In the table there are approximately 2,000,000 clones, 93% of which are singletons. The sample originates from a study of shared clonotypes between healthy human individuals. Naive CD8 cells lacked CD45RO, underwent positive selection for CCR7 and left out terminally differentiated effector memory CD45RA+ cells. This CDR3 comprises 17 residues. Germline trimming cut 1 base from V and 7 bases from J; bases unmatched to any gene: 13. Per the germline V gene, CDR1 is LGHNA and CDR2 is YSLEER.

The clonotype was recovered from a man younger than 35 in good health. Some clones in this sample may be carry-over from other donors' samples. The specimen was naive CD8+ T cells from PBMCs. V usage is TRBV4-3 and J usage is TRBJ1-2; 9 nucleotides match TRBD1. The CDR3 DNA reads as TGCGCCAGCAGCCAAGTGCAGACAGGGGGACTATTTGGTGGCTACACCTTC. Encoded protein: CASSQVQTGGLFGGYTF.